The rows below give T cell receptor beta chains drawn from one sample of a study of PD-L1 blockade in urothelial cancer. This table comes from immunoSEQ multiplex PCR, and its TCRdb copy is limited to in-frame clones, with some not included. The sample has about 95,000 clones; over 75% are singletons. Sequences were derived from PBMCs, sampled around atezolizumab (anti-PD-L1) treatment. The origin of the receptors is a man aged 55 to 69 with urothelial cancer. CDR3s include the opening cysteine and the closing phenylalanine or tryptophan. Each record gives: D gene, clone size, V gene, J gene, CDR3 protein, CDR3 DNA. The D gene is left open where the match is weak. The size entry is marked missing in some rows and otherwise reads once, few, many or a size class.

D: TRBD2
size: -
V: TRBV7-7
J: TRBJ2-1
CDR3: CASSLGGGASNEQFF
DNA: TGTGCTAGCAGCTTAGGCGGGGGGGCCTCAAATGAGCAGTTCTTC

D: -
size: once
V: TRBV6-1
J: TRBJ2-1
CDR3: CATAGLKNSYNEQFF
DNA: TGTGCCACGGCGGGGCTCAAAAATTCCTACAATGAGCAGTTCTTC

D: -
size: -
V: TRBV5-1
J: TRBJ1-1
CDR3: CASSLSRGLNTEAFF
DNA: TGCGCCAGCAGCTTGAGCAGGGGCTTGAACACTGAAGCTTTCTTT

D: -
size: -
V: TRBV9
J: TRBJ2-1
CDR3: CASSTPSGGLYNEQFF
DNA: TGTGCCAGCAGCACCCCGTCTGGAGGGCTGTACAATGAGCAGTTCTTC

D: -
size: once
V: TRBV11-2
J: TRBJ1-5
CDR3: CASSKDSGNQPQHF
DNA: TGTGCCAGCAGCAAAGATTCGGGCAATCAGCCCCAGCATTTT

D: -
size: -
V: TRBV4-2
J: TRBJ1-4
CDR3: CASSQDRAVEKLFF
DNA: TGTGCCAGCAGCCAAGACAGGGCGGTGGAAAAACTGTTTTTT

D: TRBD2
size: -
V: TRBV6-5
J: TRBJ2-7
CDR3: CASSQGGRVIYEQYF
DNA: TGTGCCAGCAGTCAGGGCGGGAGGGTTATCTACGAGCAGTACTTC

D: TRBD1
size: -
V: TRBV2
J: TRBJ2-2
CDR3: CASSLGTAQTGELFF
DNA: TGTGCCAGCAGTCTCGGGACAGCGCAAACTGGGGAGCTGTTTTTT

D: -
size: -
V: TRBV9
J: TRBJ1-1
CDR3: CASSVDHAGSNTEAFF
DNA: TGTGCCAGCAGCGTAGATCATGCAGGGTCGAACACTGAAGCTTTCTTT

D: TRBD1
size: -
V: TRBV4-1
J: TRBJ1-1
CDR3: CASSPPTGAEAFF
DNA: TGCGCCAGCAGCCCACCCACAGGGGCTGAAGCTTTCTTT

D: TRBD1
size: -
V: TRBV5-5
J: TRBJ1-2
CDR3: CASSSDRGRGYGYTF
DNA: TGTGCCAGCAGTTCCGACAGGGGGCGCGGCTATGGCTACACCTTC

D: TRBD1
size: -
V: TRBV11-2
J: TRBJ1-2
CDR3: CASSRDREGLGYTF
DNA: TGTGCCAGCAGCCGGGACAGGGAGGGACTTGGCTACACCTTC

D: TRBD1
size: -
V: TRBV7-2
J: TRBJ1-2
CDR3: CASSLGGTGDYTF
DNA: TGTGCCAGCAGCTTAGGTGGGACAGGGGACTACACCTTC

D: TRBD1
size: -
V: TRBV9
J: TRBJ2-2
CDR3: CASSLRQGSDTGELFF
DNA: TGTGCCAGCAGCTTAAGACAGGGGTCGGACACCGGGGAGCTGTTTTTT

D: -
size: -
V: TRBV28
J: TRBJ1-3
CDR3: CASSLNRPGANTIYF
DNA: TGTGCCAGCAGTTTAAACCGGCCAGGCGCAAACACCATATATTTT

D: -
size: -
V: TRBV5-1
J: TRBJ2-7
CDR3: CASSLLDGGYEQYF
DNA: TGCGCCAGCAGCTTGTTGGACGGGGGATACGAGCAGTACTTC

D: -
size: -
V: TRBV5-1
J: TRBJ2-1
CDR3: CASSSDGRTGNEQFF
DNA: TGCGCCAGCAGCAGTGACGGGAGAACCGGGAATGAGCAGTTCTTC

D: -
size: -
V: TRBV28
J: TRBJ1-2
CDR3: CASGTYRDGYTF
DNA: TGTGCCAGCGGAACCTACAGGGATGGCTACACCTTC

D: -
size: -
V: TRBV27
J: TRBJ1-2
CDR3: CASLGGLEDNYGYTF
DNA: TGTGCCAGCCTCGGGGGGCTGGAGGACAACTATGGCTACACCTTC

D: TRBD1
size: -
V: TRBV29-1
J: TRBJ1-1
CDR3: CSVEDRFRGPLGTEAFF
DNA: TGCAGCGTTGAAGATAGGTTCAGGGGGCCATTGGGCACTGAAGCTTTCTTT

D: TRBD1
size: -
V: TRBV28
J: TRBJ1-2
CDR3: CASSATGEGYTF
DNA: TGTGCCAGCAGCGCCACAGGGGAAGGCTACACCTTC

D: TRBD2
size: -
V: TRBV7-8
J: TRBJ2-7
CDR3: CASSLVRTSGIPSYEQYF
DNA: TGTGCCAGCAGCTTAGTAAGGACTAGCGGAATCCCTTCCTACGAGCAGTACTTC

D: TRBD2
size: -
V: TRBV27
J: TRBJ2-2
CDR3: CASSWGTSLTGELFF
DNA: TGTGCCAGCAGTTGGGGGACTAGCCTCACCGGGGAGCTGTTTTTT

D: -
size: -
V: TRBV30
J: TRBJ1-4
CDR3: CAWNQRQNNEKLFF
DNA: TGTGCCTGGAATCAAAGACAGAATAATGAAAAACTGTTTTTT

D: -
size: -
V: TRBV5-1
J: TRBJ2-7
CDR3: CASSSPDGGADGEQYF
DNA: TGCGCCAGCAGCTCCCCCGACGGAGGGGCGGACGGCGAGCAGTACTTC

D: TRBD1
size: -
V: TRBV13
J: TRBJ1-6
CDR3: CASSKGQVNSPLHF
DNA: TGTGCCAGCAGCAAGGGACAGGTTAATTCACCCCTCCACTTT

D: TRBD1
size: -
V: TRBV9
J: TRBJ1-5
CDR3: CASSRDRNNQPQHF
DNA: TGTGCCAGCAGCCGGGACAGAAACAATCAGCCCCAGCATTTT

D: TRBD2
size: few
V: TRBV19
J: TRBJ2-2
CDR3: CASSSGGTSLGVGELFF
DNA: TGTGCCAGTTCCTCCGGGGGGACTAGCCTGGGTGTCGGGGAGCTGTTTTTT